Below, 31 T cell receptor beta chains from the same sample are listed, as sequenced in a study of T cell repertoires in cytomegalovirus infection. Each CDR3 protein gets one entry after TCRdb re-called the reads with MiXCR. The data contain approximately 500,000 distinct CDR3 sequences, around 11% of them singletons. Sequencing was done on a sample of PBMCs. Receptor source: a human donor in good health (CMV status not recorded). Some clones in this sample may be carry-over from other donors' samples.

This clonotype has only a few counts. This CDR3 is CASSDLGRGDSPLHF. The DNA for the CDR3 is TGTGCCAGCAGCGACCTTGGCAGGGGAGATTCACCCCTCCACTTT. The chain links TRBV12-3 or TRBV12-4 to TRBJ1-6, with a weak D call TRBD1 (6 bases). The CDR3 extends over 15 amino acids. V lost 6 bases and J lost 8, with 17 bases in between.

This clonotype has at least ten counts. The chain is built from TRBV29-1 and TRBJ2-3; D remains unclear. The CDR3 is 13 residues long. The germline V gene encodes CDR1 SQVTM and CDR2 ANQGSEA. V gave up 6 bases and J gave up 1 base, with 11 bases separating them. The CDR3 DNA follows: TGCAGCGTCAACCCGACTGGCACAGATACGCAGTATTTT. Protein: CSVNPTGTDTQYF.

At least ten counts were recorded for this clonotype. CDR3 nucleotide sequence: TGCGCCAGCAGCCAAGTCCCAGGGGGCGACGAGACCCAGTACTTC. Protein: CASSQVPGGDETQYF. V is TRBV4-1 and J is TRBJ2-5; 8 bases match TRBD1. In germline, CDR1 is MGHRA, CDR2 YSYEKL. The CDR3 has 15 amino acids. V gave up 1 base and J gave up 5 bases; unmatched junction bases: 6.

This clonotype was found many times. The rearrangement links TRBV6-6 to TRBJ2-1; possibly TRBD1 for D (5 bases). Germline CDR1 is MNHNY and CDR2 is SVGAGI (reference sequence). This CDR3 comprises 15 residues. V was trimmed by 10 bases and J by 4 bases, leaving 20 bases between them. The CDR3 here is CATAFRTSGYNEQFF. DNA for the CDR3: TGTGCCACGGCCTTCCGGACGTCAGGGTACAATGAGCAGTTCTTC.

This clonotype was observed many times. The J gene is TRBJ1-4, the V gene TRBV28; D unresolved. V shed 7 bases and J shed 12 bases, with 27 bases lying between them. CDR1 MDHEN and CDR2 SYDVKM come from the germline V gene. The CDR3 runs to 16 residues. The CDR3 reads CASIPNDWTATGELFF. The CDR3 region has the DNA TGTGCCAGCATCCCTAATGATTGGACGGCCACCGGGGAACTGTTTTTT.

This clonotype was counted at least ten times. The chain carries TRBV7-2 and TRBJ2-7; a weak D match, TRBD1 (5 bases). Germline V gene sequence: CDR1 SGHTA, CDR2 FQGNSA. CDR3 length equals 13 residues. V was cut by 1 base and J by 2 bases, with 6 bases left in between. CDR3 DNA sequence: TGTGCCAGCAGCTTAGGGGGCCCCTACGAGCAGTACTTC. This gives the protein CASSLGGPYEQYF.

This clonotype has more than one count but fewer than ten. V gene TRBV29-1 combines with J gene TRBJ2-7, with TRBD1 matching 10 bases. Germline CDR1 and CDR2: SQVTM and ANQGSEA. Trimming at V came to 7 bases and at J to 6 bases, leaving 6 bases not matched to a gene. This CDR3 is built from 12 residues. The CDR3 DNA reads as TGCAGCGCTGACCGGACAGGGGGCGAGCAGTACTTC. This translates into CSADRTGGEQYF.

This clonotype was recorded at least ten times. The J gene is TRBJ2-5, the V gene TRBV24-1; D is unclear. Trimming removed 7 bases from V and 5 bases from J, with 22 bases in between. CDR3 length equals 16 residues. The germline V gene encodes CDR1 KGHDR and CDR2 SFDVKD. The CDR3 coding sequence is TGTGCCACCAGCCCGGCGAGGTTGAGCCAGGTGGAGACCCAGTACTTC. It codes for CATSPARLSQVETQYF.

At least ten counts were recorded for this clonotype. J is TRBJ1-1 and V is TRBV6-5; 9 bases agree with TRBD1. Looked up from germline, CDR1 is MNHEY and CDR2 is SVGAGI. Unmatched junction bases numbered 9, after V lost 7 bases and J lost 6 bases. CDR3 length equals 14 residues. DNA of the CDR3: TGTGCCAGCATTGGACAGGGGTATGGGGCTGAAGCTTTCTTT. The encoded protein is CASIGQGYGAEAFF.

This clonotype was counted between two and nine times. The chain joins TRBV20-1 to TRBJ1-2; D perhaps matches TRBD1 (5 bases). The CDR3 totals 12 residues. Germline assignment: CDR1 DFQATT and CDR2 SNEGSKA (reference sequence). V gave up 6 bases and J gave up 4 bases, with 12 bases separating them. CDR3 bases: TGCAGTGCCCCGGACACCGTCTATGGCTACACCTTC. As protein: CSAPDTVYGYTF.

This clonotype appeared a few times. This sequence joins TRBV5-1 and TRBJ2-3; D possibly uses TRBD1 or TRBD2 (5 bases each). Germline V CDR1 and CDR2: SGHRS, YFSETQ. V was trimmed by 6 bases and J by 2 bases, leaving 13 bases between them. CDR3 size: 14 residues. Written as DNA, the CDR3 is TGCGCCAGCACCCCCGGGGCGAACACAGATACGCAGTATTTT. Protein sequence: CASTPGANTDTQYF.

The chain joins TRBV19 to TRBJ2-2; 7 bases map to TRBD1. V shed 2 bases and J 5 bases; nucleotides not matched to a gene: 5. The CDR3 length is 15 residues. Germline assignment: CDR1 LNHDA and CDR2 SQIVND (reference sequence). CDR3 DNA: TGTGCCAGTAGTATACCCCACAGGGGTACCGGGGAGCTGTTTTTT. Its protein product is CASSIPHRGTGELFF.

Worth noting for this clonotype: Possible read error: a much larger clone is one base away. The chain has TRBV20-1 and TRBJ2-1, with 7 bases fitting TRBD2. Germline CDR1 DFQATT, CDR2 SNEGSKA (reference sequence). This CDR3 has 14 residues. CDR3 DNA sequence: TGCAGTGCTAGAAGGCGGGAGCTTTACAGTGAGCAGTTCTTC. Translation gives CSARRRELYSEQFF.

The table lists this clonotype with a few counts. The V and J genes are TRBV2 and TRBJ2-2; D might be TRBD2 (6 bases). In germline, CDR1 is SNHLY, CDR2 FYNNEI. The CDR3 is made up of 16 amino acids. V lost 2 bases to trimming and J lost 2 bases, with 12 bases between them. The CDR3: CASSEILAVNTGELFF. Here the CDR3 DNA reads TGTGCCAGCAGTGAAATATTAGCGGTTAACACCGGGGAGCTGTTTTTT.

At least ten counts were recorded for this clonotype. The rearrangement links TRBV19 to TRBJ2-3, with D tentatively TRBD1 (6 bases). Between the trimmed V and J ends, which lost 3 bases and 3 bases, there was a span of 13 bases. From germline, CDR1 is LNHDA and CDR2 SQIVND (reference sequence). The CDR3 has 15 residues. This CDR3 is CASSMHRVRTDTQYF. The DNA for the CDR3 is TGTGCCAGTAGTATGCACAGGGTACGAACAGATACGCAGTATTTT.

On this clonotype: This may come from a read error, since a much larger clone is one base off. The chain joins TRBV7-2 to TRBJ1-6; D uncertain. The CDR3 runs 12 residues. Per the germline V gene, CDR1 is SGHTA and CDR2 is FQGNSA. The CDR3 nucleotides read TGTGCCAGCAACTTAGCGCGTTCACCCCTCCACTTT. As protein: CASNLARSPLHF.

This clonotype was observed many times. The chain uses TRBV7-2 and TRBJ1-2; 9 bases map to TRBD1. The CDR3 contains 15 residues. Unmatched junction bases numbered 2, after V lost 1 base and J lost 2 bases. CDR1 and CDR2 (germline): SGHTA, FQGNSA. The CDR3 bases are TGTGCCAGCAGCTTAGGAACAGGGGGCAACTATGGCTACACCTTC. Encoded protein: CASSLGTGGNYGYTF. The whole variable domain, remainder taken from reference TRBV7-2 and TRBJ1-2, is GAGVSQSPSNKVTEKGKDVELRCDPISGHTALYWYRQSLGQGLEFLIYFQGNSAPDKSGLPSDRFSAERTGGSVSTLTIQRTQQEDSAVYLCASSLGTGGNYGYTFGSGTRLTVV.

The V and J genes are TRBV10-3 and TRBJ2-1, with 14 bases fitting TRBD2. Per germline, CDR1 ENHRY and CDR2 SYGVKD. V trimming: 6 bases; J trimming: 7 bases; junction bases outside the gene matches: 5. The CDR3 length is 15 residues. CDR3 region: CAIRRLAGGGNEQFF. In DNA form, the CDR3 reads TGTGCCATCAGGAGACTAGCGGGAGGGGGAAATGAGCAGTTCTTC.

In its sample, this clonotype was seen many times. The CDR3 region has the DNA TGTGCCAGCAGTTTCATGGGACAGGGGAACTATGGCTACACCTTC. It specifies CASSFMGQGNYGYTF. This sequence joins TRBV28 and TRBJ1-2; 10 positions match TRBD1. CDR3 length equals 15 residues. In germline, CDR1 is MDHEN, CDR2 SYDVKM. Germline trimming cut 3 bases from V and 2 bases from J; bases unmatched to any gene: 3.

The sample holds a few counts of this clonotype. The V gene is TRBV7-2, the J gene TRBJ1-5; D not certain. Germline-derived CDR1 and CDR2 are SGHTA and FQGNSA. V gave up 3 bases and J gave up 8 bases, with 14 bases separating them. The CDR3 is 14 amino acids. DNA of the CDR3: TGTGCCAGCAGCTTCCAGGTATCGGGTGAGCCCCAGCATTTT. Its protein is CASSFQVSGEPQHF.

This clonotype appeared many times. V is TRBV11-2 and J is TRBJ2-7; D remains unclear. The CDR3 is 14 amino acids. Germline values: CDR1 SGHAT, CDR2 FQNNGV. Trimming shortened V by 0 bases and J by 9 bases, and 15 bases separated the two germline ends. The DNA of the CDR3 is TGTGCCAGCAGCTTAGAGTGGTCCCGGTCTAGGCAGTACTTC. This codes for CASSLEWSRSRQYF.

This clonotype showed up many times. This chain joins TRBV7-9 and TRBJ1-1; no definite D call. Per germline, CDR1 SEHNR and CDR2 FQNEAQ (reference sequence). The CDR3 loop spans 16 amino acids. The V gene lost 3 bases and the J gene lost 4 bases, with 18 bases spanning the gap. CDR3 residues: CASSLMVGVLGTEAFF. DNA for the CDR3: TGTGCCAGCAGCTTGATGGTTGGCGTCTTGGGCACTGAAGCTTTCTTT.

The sample holds many counts of this clonotype. This sequence joins TRBV12-3 or TRBV12-4 and TRBJ2-7, with TRBD1 identical over 8 bases. The CDR3 has 14 amino acids. V shed 6 bases, J shed 3 bases, and the junction held 7 bases outside the gene matches. This CDR3 is CASRQLDRDYEQYF. In DNA form, the CDR3 reads TGTGCCAGCAGACAACTGGACAGGGACTACGAGCAGTACTTC.

The chain is built from TRBV14 and TRBJ2-5; D could derive from TRBD1 or TRBD2 (5 bases each). Deletions cut 4 bases from V and 8 bases from J, with 14 bases between. Per germline, CDR1 SGHDN and CDR2 FVKESK. The CDR3 extends over 13 amino acids. The CDR3 region is CASSRMGPSTQYF. DNA of the CDR3: TGTGCCAGCAGCCGGATGGGACCCAGTACCCAGTACTTC.

At least ten counts were recorded for this clonotype. The chain couples TRBV6-1 to TRBJ2-5, with D possibly being TRBD1 or TRBD2 (5 bases each). Germline V gene lookup returns CDR1 MNHNS and CDR2 SASEGT. Trimming took 0 bases from V and 4 from J, leaving 6 bases between them. The CDR3 totals 13 residues. In DNA, the CDR3 is TGTGCCAGCAGTGAAGCGGGGACAGAGACCCAGTACTTC. This codes for CASSEAGTETQYF.

In its sample, this clonotype was seen a few times. CDR3 DNA: TGTGCCAGCAGGGGGGGGGGGCAGACGTTTGGCTACACCTTC. Encoded protein: CASRGGGQTFGYTF. This chain joins TRBV7-9 and TRBJ1-2, with a possible D match to TRBD1 (6 bases). The CDR3 has 14 amino acids. The germline V and J ends were trimmed by 6 bases and 7 bases, with 18 bases remaining between them. Germline CDR1 SEHNR, CDR2 FQNEAQ (reference sequence).

In this sample, this clonotype turned up many times. The rearrangement uses TRBV29-1 and TRBJ2-1, with 12 bases that match TRBD2. V was pared by 6 bases and J by 9 bases, with 9 bases of the junction left unmatched. The CDR3 covers 14 residues. CDR1 is SQVTM, CDR2 ANQGSEA, per germline. The CDR3 here is CSVPTSGRNPEQFF. The CDR3 DNA follows: TGCAGCGTCCCCACTAGCGGGAGGAACCCTGAGCAGTTCTTC.

CDR3 bases: TGCAGTGCTGGGACAGGGGGCACCGGGGAGCTGTTTTTT. Translated, it gives CSAGTGGTGELFF. This chain links TRBV20-1 with TRBJ2-2, with 11 positions matching TRBD1. The junction had 0 bases not matched to a gene; V was cut back by 5 bases and J by 4 bases. Per germline, CDR1 DFQATT and CDR2 SNEGSKA (reference sequence). This CDR3 spans 13 amino acids.

This clonotype was recorded many times. The chain carries TRBV5-1 and TRBJ2-5; 8 nucleotides align to TRBD2. The V gene's germline CDR1 is SGHRS and CDR2 YFSETQ. The length of the CDR3 is 15 residues. V was clipped by 4 bases and J by 4 bases; unmatched bases: 9. CDR3 amino acids: CASSTGSGVAETQYF. The CDR3 region has the DNA TGCGCCAGCAGCACCGGTAGCGGGGTGGCAGAGACCCAGTACTTC.

This clonotype has at least ten counts. The chain combines TRBV18 with TRBJ1-1, with a possible D match to TRBD1 (5 bases). V gave up 5 bases and J gave up 4 bases, with 14 bases separating them. This CDR3 is built from 14 residues. Germline V gene data show CDR1 as KGHSH and CDR2 as LQKENI. In DNA, the CDR3 is TGTGCCAGCTCAGATCGGAGGGGCTCCACTGAAGCTTTCTTT. As protein: CASSDRRGSTEAFF.

In its sample, this clonotype was seen a few times. The chain recombines TRBV6-5 with TRBJ1-1; D remains ambiguous. The CDR3 length is 14 residues. Deletions cut 7 bases from V and 5 bases from J, with 17 bases between. Germline V gene lookup returns CDR1 MNHEY and CDR2 SVGAGI. The CDR3 loop is CASTQTPRRTEAFF. The DNA for the CDR3 is TGTGCCAGCACCCAGACCCCTCGAAGAACTGAAGCTTTCTTT.